The 21 T cell receptor beta chains below come from one sample, sequenced in a study of PD-1 blockade in classical Hodgkin lymphoma. Data came from immunoSEQ multiplex PCR; TCRdb stores just in-frame clones and leaves some out. The repertoire holds around 13,000 clones, with roughly 80% as singletons. Time point: cycle 4 day 1 (C4D1), after more than five weeks of nivolumab. All the patients suffered relapse after autologous stem cell transplantation, and brentuximab vedotin exposure differed. The sequences come from peripheral blood mononuclear cells (PBMCs), collected before the fourth cycle of nivolumab. All receptors derive from a human donor with classical Hodgkin lymphoma.

In its sample, this clone was seen a few times. The gene calls are TRBV28 and TRBJ2-5; 10 bases fit TRBD2. CDR3 size: 15 residues. Unmatched junction bases numbered 9, after V lost 6 bases and J lost 5 bases. Germline V CDR1 and CDR2: MDHEN, SYDVKM. The CDR3 DNA reads as TGTGCCAGCAGCCGGCTAGCGGGAGAGACTGAGACCCAGTACTTC. This sequence encodes CASSRLAGETETQYF.

This clone was seen a handful of times. The rearrangement uses TRBV30 and TRBJ2-5; D is possibly TRBD2 (5 bases). This CDR3 comprises 13 residues. V lost 1 base to trimming and J lost 5 bases, with 11 bases between them. Germline loops: CDR1 GTSNPN, CDR2 SVGIG (reference sequence). In DNA, the CDR3 is TGTGCCTGGAGTGGAATGGGCGGGGAGACCCAGTACTTC. Protein: CAWSGMGGETQYF.

A single count supports this clone. The V call is TRBV28, the J call TRBJ1-4; D unresolved. CDR3 length: 11 amino acids. Trimming took off 11 bases at V and 2 bases at J, with 6 bases between the two ends. Germline assignment: CDR1 MDHEN and CDR2 SYDVKM. The CDR3 sequence is CAGGTNEKLFF. The DNA of the CDR3 is TGTGCCGGAGGCACTAATGAAAAACTGTTTTTT.

The chain carries TRBV28 and TRBJ1-3, with unresolved D. The V gene lost 2 bases and the J gene lost 6 bases, with 5 bases spanning the gap. This CDR3 has 12 amino acids. Germline CDR1 and CDR2: MDHEN and SYDVKM. This chain's CDR3 is CASSLGVNTIYF. The CDR3 coding sequence is TGTGCCAGCAGTTTAGGAGTAAACACCATATATTTT.

The CDR3 reads CASSVRGGGSPDTQYF. The CDR3 region has the DNA TGTGCCAGCAGCGTACGTGGCGGGGGAAGTCCAGATACGCAGTATTTT. This sequence joins TRBV9 and TRBJ2-3; 7 positions agree with TRBD2. The germline V gene has CDR1 SGDLS and CDR2 YYNGEE. The J segment lost 4 bases and the V segment lost 1 base, leaving 9 bases of the junction unmatched. The CDR3 is 16 amino acids. Drawing the rest from reference TRBV9 and TRBJ2-3, the complete variable domain is DSGVTQTPKHLITATGQRVTLRCSPRSGDLSVYWYQQSLDQGLQFLIQYYNGEERAKGNILERFSAQQFPDLHSELNLSSLELGDSALYFCASSVRGGGSPDTQYFGPGTRLTVL.

This chain joins TRBV7-2 and TRBJ2-7, with 10 nucleotides matching TRBD2. CDR1 is SGHTA, CDR2 FQGNSA, per germline. V lost 3 bases to trimming and J lost 4 bases; unmatched junction nucleotides: 3. The CDR3 is 14 amino acids. The CDR3 DNA reads as TGTGCCAGCAGCTTCAGCGGGGGGGCGTACGAGCAGTACTTC. It translates to CASSFSGGAYEQYF.

CDR3 loop: CASSLLEGYDEQFF. The CDR3 bases are TGTGCCAGCAGCTTGCTAGAGGGGTACGATGAGCAGTTCTTC. The V and J genes are TRBV5-6 and TRBJ2-1; tentatively, D is TRBD1 or TRBD2 (5 bases each). The CDR3 consists of 14 residues. Between the trimmed V and J ends, which lost 1 base and 8 bases, there was a span of 13 bases. Germline assignment: CDR1 SGHDT and CDR2 YYEEEE.

The chain recombines TRBV23-1 with TRBJ2-7, with a possible D match to TRBD1 (5 bases). TRBV23-1 is given ORF status, its function remaining uncertain. This CDR3 contains 17 residues. Trimming took off 6 bases at V and 6 bases at J, with 27 bases between the two ends. The CDR3 is CASRRPSLGARRGEQYF. The CDR3 DNA reads as TGCGCCAGCAGGCGTCCGAGTTTAGGGGCGAGAAGGGGCGAGCAGTACTTC.

The genes are TRBV5-4 and TRBJ2-7; TRBD1 aligns across 7 bases. Losses at the gene ends were 7 bases for V and 5 bases for J; bases not matched to a gene: 9. CDR1 SGHNT and CDR2 YYREEE come from the germline V gene (reference sequence). The CDR3 is 13 residues long. This CDR3 is CASETGAGNEQYF. The CDR3 nucleotides read TGTGCCAGCGAAACAGGGGCCGGCAACGAGCAGTACTTC.

There are a few counts of this clone. The CDR3: CASSLYQQPQHF. CDR3 coding DNA: TGTGCCAGCAGCTTGTATCAACAGCCCCAGCATTTT. This chain links TRBV7-9 with TRBJ1-5; D unclear. Germline assignment: CDR1 SEHNR and CDR2 FQNEAQ (reference sequence). Trimming shortened V by 3 bases and J by 7 bases, and 7 bases separated the two germline ends. The CDR3 length is 12 residues.

This sequence joins TRBV11-2 and TRBJ2-1; either TRBD1 or TRBD2 may supply D (6 bases each). V was trimmed by 4 bases and J by 7 bases, leaving 17 bases between them. This CDR3 contains 15 residues. Germline V lookup: CDR1 SGHAT, CDR2 FQNNGV. In DNA form, the CDR3 reads TGTGCCAGCAGCTCTACACTACAGGGAGGTAATGAGCAGTTCTTC. Translated: CASSSTLQGGNEQFF.

The chain recombines TRBV15 with TRBJ2-7, with TRBD1 matching over 9 bases. After removal of 3 bases from V and 1 base from J, the junction contained 7 bases not matched to a gene. The germline V gene encodes CDR1 LNHNV and CDR2 YYDKDF (reference sequence). This CDR3 is built from 16 residues. The CDR3 nucleotides are TGTGCCACCAGCAGGGGAAAGGACAGGGGATCCTACGAGCAGTACTTC. Translating gives CATSRGKDRGSYEQYF.

The CDR3 reads CASSLGADTQYF. The DNA for the CDR3 is TGTGCCAGCAGTCTGGGAGCAGATACGCAGTATTTT. J is TRBJ2-3 and V is TRBV2, with a tentative D call TRBD2 (5 bases). This CDR3 region has 12 residues. V was clipped by 5 bases and J by 4 bases, with 7 bases between them. Germline V gives CDR1 SNHLY, CDR2 FYNNEI.

The V gene is TRBV2, the J gene TRBJ2-3; possible D gene TRBD1, 5 bases. This CDR3 has 15 amino acids. CDR1 and CDR2 from the germline V gene are SNHLY and FYNNEI. Trimming pared 10 bases from V and 1 base from J, leaving 18 bases between. The CDR3 protein is CATRKGVRGTDTQYF. CDR3 coding DNA: TGTGCCACCCGGAAAGGGGTCAGGGGCACAGATACGCAGTATTTT.

The V and J genes are TRBV11-2 and TRBJ1-2; TRBD1 agrees at 9 bases. The CDR3 contains 15 residues. The V gene end was trimmed by 3 bases and the J gene end by 4 bases; junction bases not matched to a gene: 6. CDR1 is SGHAT, CDR2 FQNNGV, per germline. Written as DNA, the CDR3 is TGTGCCAGCAGCTTTCCGGGACAGGGAATCTATGGCTACACCTTC. As protein: CASSFPGQGIYGYTF.

V gene TRBV2 combines with J gene TRBJ1-2; the D is unclear. The CDR3 runs to 13 residues. V lost 11 bases to trimming and J lost 0 bases, with 13 bases between them. Germline lookup yields CDR1 SNHLY and CDR2 FYNNEI. DNA of the CDR3: TGTGCCGACGGCGGGGTAACTAACTATGGCTACACCTTC. Its protein is CADGGVTNYGYTF.

This clone has only a few counts. The J gene is TRBJ1-6, the V gene TRBV5-5; no definite D call. Germline V gives CDR1 SGHKS, CDR2 YYEKEE (reference sequence). CDR3 length: 14 amino acids. The V and J ends lost 4 bases and 7 bases respectively, with 12 bases between them. CDR3 residues: CASSQSPGNSPLHF. CDR3 nucleotide sequence: TGTGCCAGCAGCCAAAGTCCGGGGAATTCACCCCTCCACTTT.

The chain joins TRBV28 to TRBJ1-1, with D perhaps TRBD1 (6 bases). The germline CDR1 and CDR2 sequences are MDHEN and SYDVKM. Trimming took off 5 bases at V and 5 bases at J, with 12 bases between the two ends. The CDR3 runs to 13 residues. CDR3 loop: CASSPTGRTEAFF. For the CDR3, the DNA is TGTGCCAGCAGTCCAACAGGGCGGACTGAAGCTTTCTTT.

This clone has more than one count but fewer than ten. The chain employs TRBV28 and TRBJ1-6; possible D gene TRBD1, 5 bases. V was cut by 7 bases and J by 7 bases, with 17 bases left in between. CDR3 length: 15 residues. CDR1 MDHEN and CDR2 SYDVKM come from the germline V gene. CDR3 bases: TGTGCCAGCAATTTTTGGGGGGACGGGAATTCACCCCTCCACTTT. Residues: CASNFWGDGNSPLHF.

This chain uses TRBV2 with TRBJ1-2; D not resolved. The CDR3 totals 14 residues. CDR1 SNHLY and CDR2 FYNNEI come from the germline V gene. Trimming cost V 5 bases and J 8 bases, with 18 bases left between them. The CDR3 DNA sequence: TGTGCCAGCAGTCCCCCGTATTCGCTATTCGGCTACACCTTC. It encodes CASSPPYSLFGYTF.

This chain joins TRBV7-3 and TRBJ2-6, with no clear D. Germline assignment: CDR1 SGHTA and CDR2 FQGTGA. Trimming took 3 bases from V and 0 from J, leaving 3 bases between them. This CDR3 comprises 14 residues. This CDR3 reads CASSLNSGANVLTF. CDR3 coding DNA: TGTGCCAGCAGCTTGAACTCTGGGGCCAACGTCCTGACTTTC.